Listed below are T cell receptor beta chains from one sample, sequenced in a study of T-cell memory formation after mild COVID-19. In TCRdb, the 5' RACE reads were re-called with MiXCR into one record per CDR3 protein. The sample records roughly 300,000 distinct CDR3 sequences, roughly 17% being singletons. The sample taken for sequencing was PBMCs or a T cell subset sorted from them (not recorded which). The receptors originated from a man aged 18 to 30 who had mild COVID-19 (a few samples of this study predate the infection). Cell type and time point are not known. Both conserved end residues are part of each CDR3. A D gene is named only where the DNA matches it firmly. Rows give clone size only sometimes, using once, few, many, or a class for an expanded clone.

CDR3	DNA	D	size	V	J
CATSRDSAGAGETQYF	TGTGCCACCAGCAGAGATAGTGCGGGGGCAGGGGAGACCCAGTACTTC	NA	NA	TRBV15	TRBJ2-5
CASSLFGSDDQPQHF	TGTGCCAGCAGTTTATTTGGCTCCGACGATCAGCCCCAGCATTTT	NA	NA	TRBV12-3/TRBV12-4	TRBJ1-5
CAILGQTGYTF	TGTGCCATCCTTGGACAGACCGGCTACACCTTC	NA	NA	TRBV10-3	TRBJ1-2
CASSLESVDTQYF	TGTGCCAGCAGCTTAGAAAGCGTCGATACGCAGTATTTT	NA	NA	TRBV7-2	TRBJ2-3
CASSYGGAGTEAFF	TGTGCCAGCAGTTATGGGGGCGCAGGGACTGAAGCTTTCTTT	NA	few	TRBV6-5	TRBJ1-1
CASSFNSAYNEQFF	TGTGCCAGCAGCTTTAACTCAGCCTACAATGAGCAGTTCTTC	NA	NA	TRBV7-2	TRBJ2-1
CAWSVGFSGYEQYF	TGTGCCTGGAGTGTAGGGTTTAGTGGCTACGAGCAGTACTTC	NA	NA	TRBV30	TRBJ2-7
CAWSSIGVGTYEQYF	TGTGCCTGGAGCTCTATCGGGGTGGGGACCTACGAGCAGTACTTC	NA	NA	TRBV30	TRBJ2-7
CATGQSYEQYF	TGTGCCACAGGACAGTCCTACGAGCAGTACTTC	NA	NA	TRBV10-3	TRBJ2-7
CSARSRQGRDGYTF	TGCAGTGCTAGATCCCGACAGGGGAGGGATGGCTACACCTTC	TRBD1	NA	TRBV20-1	TRBJ1-2
CASSVGTGGGETQYF	TGTGCCAGCAGCGTCGGGACAGGGGGCGGTGAGACCCAGTACTTC	TRBD1	few	TRBV7-9	TRBJ2-5
CASWFDAEAFF	TGTGCCAGTTGGTTCGACGCTGAAGCTTTCTTT	NA	NA	TRBV19	TRBJ1-1
CAISRQEDQPQHF	TGTGCCATCAGCCGACAGGAGGATCAGCCCCAGCATTTT	NA	few	TRBV10-3	TRBJ1-5
CASSFEGRHTDTQYF	TGTGCCAGCAGCTTCGAGGGCAGGCACACAGATACGCAGTATTTT	NA	NA	TRBV5-5	TRBJ2-3
CASSQAETVNSPLHF	TGTGCCAGCAGCCAAGCGGAGACGGTTAATTCACCCCTCCACTTT	NA	NA	TRBV4-2	TRBJ1-6
CASSFGEGNEQFF	TGTGCCAGCAGTTTCGGGGAGGGTAATGAGCAGTTCTTC	TRBD2	NA	TRBV12-3/TRBV12-4	TRBJ2-1
CASSLLAGGLARDTQYF	TGTGCCAGCAGTTTACTAGCGGGGGGGCTAGCAAGAGATACGCAGTATTTT	TRBD2	NA	TRBV28	TRBJ2-3
CASSPAAENIQYF	TGTGCCAGCTCACCAGCAGCGGAAAACATTCAGTACTTC	NA	NA	TRBV18	TRBJ2-4
CASSEMTGPNYGYTF	TGTGCCAGCAGTGAAATGACAGGGCCTAACTATGGCTACACCTTC	TRBD1	few	TRBV6-1	TRBJ1-2
CASRDTALPEAFF	TGCGCCAGCAGGGACACGGCCCTCCCTGAAGCTTTCTTT	NA	few	TRBV5-1	TRBJ1-1
CASRRAATYEQYF	TGTGCCTCCCGGAGGGCGGCCACCTACGAGCAGTACTTC	NA	few	TRBV7-2	TRBJ2-7
CAWATGLDTEAFF	TGTGCCTGGGCGACAGGGTTGGACACTGAAGCTTTCTTT	TRBD1	NA	TRBV30	TRBJ1-1
CSDSDTQYF	TGCAGTGACTCAGATACGCAGTATTTT	NA	NA	TRBV20-1	TRBJ2-3
CASSQDFGGPFYNEQFF	TGCGCCAGCAGCCAAGATTTTGGGGGCCCCTTTTACAATGAGCAGTTCTTC	NA	NA	TRBV4-3	TRBJ2-1
CASSFSWGIQAFF	TGTGCCAGCAGTTTTTCCTGGGGCATTCAAGCTTTCTTT	NA	few	TRBV12-3/TRBV12-4	TRBJ1-1
CSARGPGASGPQETQYF	TGCAGTGCTAGAGGCCCGGGGGCTAGCGGGCCCCAAGAGACCCAGTACTTC	TRBD2	few	TRBV20-1	TRBJ2-5
CASRGGTGVNSPLHF	TGTGCCAGCAGGGGAGGGACAGGGGTTAATTCACCCCTCCACTTT	TRBD1	few	TRBV2	TRBJ1-6
CSARRGMNTGELFF	TGCAGTGCTAGGCGGGGGATGAACACCGGGGAGCTGTTTTTT	TRBD2	NA	TRBV20-1	TRBJ2-2
CASSRWVKQGADGQPQHF	TGTGCCAGTAGCCGCTGGGTAAAACAGGGGGCGGATGGACAGCCCCAGCATTTT	TRBD1	NA	TRBV19	TRBJ1-5
CASSYRGTGGQPQHF	TGTGCCAGCAGTTACAGGGGGACAGGTGGGCAGCCCCAGCATTTT	TRBD1	many	TRBV6-5	TRBJ1-5
CASSMVGQGLRSYTF	TGTGCCAGTAGTATGGTGGGACAGGGGTTAAGGAGCTACACCTTC	TRBD1	NA	TRBV19	TRBJ1-2